What follows is one T cell receptor (beta chain) and its context. This receptor's antigen is unknown. Base qualities are not recorded, but no much larger clone differs from it by a single base. CDR1 and CDR2 are drawn from the germline V gene (reference sequence): SGHNT, YYREEE. V is pared back by 4 bases and J by 0 bases, with 8 bases lying between the germline termini. There are 15 amino acids in the CDR3, from cysteine to phenylalanine inclusive. Only the CDR3 region is kept as DNA, spanning 45 bases read in frame from base 1. The CDR3 regions of human TCRbeta chains were analyzed by immunosequencing. Under the source paper's analysis protocol: TCRs in the repertoires were matched against a reference library of SARS-CoV-2-specific TCRs that had been generated with the MIRA antigen-specificity platform. Breadth was defined as the fraction of unique TCRs that were SARS-CoV-2-associated, and depth was defined as the fraction of total T cells that were SARS-CoV-2-associated. Using the MIRA data, every spike-specific TCR was mapped to the spike region that the TCR reacted to and assigned to either a CD4 or a CD8 class. Log10-transformed breadth and depth values were compared by one-way ANOVA with Sidak's multiple comparisons tests. TCRdb carries this immuneACCESS record with in-frame sequences only. Its versions omit some clonotypes, under half of them owing to an unresolved V gene in the studies checked, with the rest unexplained. V, J and clone size reflect that table, while D and trimming were determined from the DNA. The sample table records some 86,000 clones; more than 70% of these occur just once. Around 20% of the sample comes from the top ten.

The sample's time point label is to be understood as: baseline before first vaccination. Vaccinee samples were obtained from the UK trials COV001 and COV002, which included a single-blind randomized controlled phase 2/3 trial of AZD1222 (ChAdOx1 nCoV-19) in healthy adults. Trial participant PBMC samples were collected at day 0 and day 28 after the second dose for TCRbeta chain sequencing. These data belong to a study of T cell responses to AZD1222 COVID-19 vaccine (dated by TCRdb to the early 2020s). Notes on the research overall: AZD1222 recipients given second doses at about 4 weeks or at about 12 weeks were pooled, since spike-specific TCR depth and breadth were not found to differ between the two schedules. Trial participants were enrolled by age into 18-55, 56-69 and 70-plus year subgroups, with 148, 28 and 57 TCR-sequenced participants respectively. A total of about 250 trial participants underwent TCR sequencing, of whom under 220 had received two doses of AZD1222 and approximately 25 had received two doses of the MenACWY control vaccine.

Beyond this particular receptor, the publication reports: The 56-69-year group was small, and its depth increase did not reach significance, likely because of low power. Only a handful of AZD1222 recipients were SARS-CoV-2 seropositive at baseline, limiting conclusions about previously exposed vaccinees. The whole spike protein was spanned by vaccine-associated CD4 TCRs, and dominant responses were seen in regions 160-218 and 743-854. No day 14 peak-response samples were available, so repertoires were characterized only after the peak T cell response. Participants were mostly white British and included more females than males, and it was suggested by the authors that clonal diversity may have been underestimated. Spike-specific TCR breadth and depth rose significantly after two AZD1222 doses compared with day 0 and with MenACWY recipients. Reportedly, close to half of the unique spike-specific TCRs recognized epitopes lying outside the regions that are mutated in the B.1.351 and B.1.1.7 variants.

The material sequenced was peripheral blood, taken on day 0 of AZD1222 vaccination. This sequence originates from an adult in good health. Rearrangement joined TRBV5-4 to TRBJ2-6, with the identity of the D gene unclear. The nucleotide sequence reads TGTGCCAGCAGCGGAAGGTACTCTGGGGCCAACGTCCTGACTTTC. Translation gives CASSGRYSGANVLTF.